This T cell receptor (beta chain) was sequenced during a study of cytomegalovirus exposure and HLA in healthy donors. The study, taken as a whole, reports: Cytomegalovirus status was reportedly diagnosed by the classifier with high specificity and sensitivity. In a later analysis, productive TCRs from donors in an Asian-associated ancestry cluster reportedly carried fewer N-insertions than the cohort mean.

Use of 60 Vbeta and 13 Jbeta primers characterized the PCR. This table comes from immunoSEQ multiplex PCR, and its TCRdb copy is limited to in-frame clones, with some not included. The sample records approximately 150,000 clones, about four fifths being singletons. The germline V gene encodes CDR1 MNHEY and CDR2 SMNVEV (reference sequence). Trimming removed 8 bases at V and 4 bases at J, with 21 bases between. There are 15 residues in the CDR3. Notes on this clone: What it binds is unknown.

The clonotype comes from a woman aged 40 to 49 in good health and CMV-seropositive. The V call is TRBV27, the J call TRBJ2-7, with D unclear. The sequencing sample was made of PBMCs. CDR3 sequence (DNA): TGTGCCAGCGCACGCCCAGGTGCCACATTTTACGAGCAGTACTTC. Residues: CASARPGATFYEQYF.